Listed here are 22 T cell receptor beta chains from one sample, sequenced in a study of cytomegalovirus exposure and HLA in healthy donors. The PCR had 60 Vbeta and 13 Jbeta primers. Only in-frame clones appear in the TCRdb table, and some are missing; sequencing was by immunoSEQ multiplex PCR. The sample yields over 150,000 clones, 75% to 85% seen once. The sample was PBMCs. The source is a woman between 18 and 30 years old in good health and CMV-seronegative.

The chain joins TRBV18 to TRBJ2-5; D is unresolved. CDR3 length: 13 residues. Trimming cost V 6 bases and J 4 bases, with 12 bases left between them. Germline-derived CDR1 and CDR2 are KGHSH and LQKENI. CDR3 DNA sequence: TGTGCCAGCTCTCTCGATAGTGGAGAGACCCAGTACTTC. Translated: CASSLDSGETQYF.

This clone appeared once. The rearrangement uses TRBV6-6 and TRBJ2-4, with 8 bases lining up with TRBD1. Germline V lookup: CDR1 MNHNY, CDR2 SVGAGI (reference sequence). J lost 4 bases, V lost 6 bases, and 5 bases had no gene match. The CDR3 runs 14 residues. The CDR3 sequence: CASRDRVEKNIQYF. CDR3 nucleotide sequence: TGTGCCAGCAGGGACAGGGTGGAGAAAAACATTCAGTACTTC.

The chain employs TRBV5-4 and TRBJ2-1; 7 bases match TRBD2. V was pared by 4 bases and J by 4 bases, with 11 bases of the junction left unmatched. Germline CDR1 reads SGHNT; CDR2 reads YYREEE (reference sequence). The CDR3 has 16 residues. CDR3 sequence (DNA): TGTGCCAGCAGCCGGCCGGGGGGTCTGAGATACAATGAGCAGTTCTTC. Translating it yields CASSRPGGLRYNEQFF.

This clone has only a few counts. This chain joins TRBV18 and TRBJ2-1; the match to TRBD2 covers 8 bases. V shed 5 bases and J 8 bases; nucleotides not matched to a gene: 11. Germline assignment: CDR1 KGHSH and CDR2 LQKENI. This CDR3 has 15 residues. CDR3 amino acids: CASSSKRENIHEQFF. In DNA form, the CDR3 reads TGTGCCAGCTCATCAAAGCGGGAGAATATCCATGAGCAGTTCTTC.

The chain carries TRBV18 and TRBJ2-7; no clear D gene. Germline V gene lookup returns CDR1 KGHSH and CDR2 LQKENI. V was trimmed by 2 bases and J by 0 bases, leaving 8 bases between them. The CDR3 contains 14 residues. The CDR3 nucleotides read TGTGCCAGCTCACCAATGGCTGACTCCTACGAGCAGTACTTC. Amino acids: CASSPMADSYEQYF.

V and J are TRBV14 and TRBJ2-7; 12 nucleotides agree with TRBD1. The CDR3 spans 14 residues. In germline, CDR1 is SGHDN, CDR2 FVKESK. J was trimmed by 7 bases and V by 5 bases; bases with no gene match: 6. CDR3 sequence: CASSRGDRGREQYF. CDR3 sequence (DNA): TGTGCCAGCAGCAGGGGGGACAGGGGGCGAGAGCAGTACTTC.

V and J are TRBV6-5 and TRBJ1-1; D ambiguous. Germline V gene sequence: CDR1 MNHEY, CDR2 SVGAGI. Trimming took 0 bases from V and 2 from J, leaving 10 bases between them. The CDR3 loop spans 15 amino acids. The CDR3 reads CASSYSNQINTEAFF. CDR3 bases: TGTGCCAGCAGTTACTCGAACCAGATTAACACTGAAGCTTTCTTT.

The rearrangement uses TRBV28 and TRBJ1-4; 10 bases match TRBD1. This CDR3 has 15 amino acids. Per the germline V gene, CDR1 is MDHEN and CDR2 is SYDVKM. Trimming took 6 bases from V and 3 from J; bases not matched to a gene: 4. The CDR3 region has the DNA TGTGCCAGCAGAGCCGGGACAGGGGCTAATGAAAAACTGTTTTTT. It translates to CASRAGTGANEKLFF.

This CDR3 reads CASSQDTSGRTDTQYF. CDR3 nucleotides: TGTGCCAGCAGCCAAGATACTAGCGGGAGGACAGATACGCAGTATTTT. The gene calls are TRBV4-2 and TRBJ2-3; 12 bases fit TRBD2. This CDR3 spans 16 amino acids. The V gene end was trimmed by 0 bases and the J gene end by 3 bases; junction bases not matched to a gene: 1. Per the germline V gene, CDR1 is LGHNA and CDR2 is YNFKEQ.

The gene calls are TRBV2 and TRBJ2-7; the D is unclear. The germline gives CDR1 SNHLY, CDR2 FYNNEI. The CDR3 sequence is 14 residues long. The V end lost 2 bases, the J end lost 5 bases, and 13 bases lay between the germline ends. The CDR3 coding sequence is TGTGCCAGCAGTGAAATTGGTTTCGCGGACGAGCAGTACTTC. This encodes CASSEIGFADEQYF.

The CDR3 sequence is CASSLVAGTTYEQYF. CDR3 nucleotide sequence: TGTGCCAGCAGCTTAGTTGCGGGGACGACCTACGAGCAGTACTTC. The rearrangement joins TRBV7-8 to TRBJ2-7; TRBD2 might be the D (6 bases). Trimming removed 1 base at V and 2 bases at J, with 12 bases between. CDR1 and CDR2 (germline): SGHVS, FQNEAQ. The length of the CDR3 is 15 residues.

The chain joins TRBV7-3 to TRBJ2-3; a possible D gene is TRBD2 (5 bases). The germline V gene encodes CDR1 SGHTA and CDR2 FQGTGA. Trimming cost V 2 bases and J 0 bases, with 9 bases left between them. The CDR3 is made up of 15 amino acids. CDR3 protein: CASSLYGGSTDTQYF. CDR3 nucleotides: TGTGCCAGCAGCTTATACGGCGGGAGCACAGATACGCAGTATTTT. The full variable domain, its missing parts supplied by reference TRBV7-3 and TRBJ2-3, is GAGVSQTPSNKVTEKGKYVELRCDPISGHTALYWYRQSLGQGPEFLIYFQGTGAADDSGLPNDRFFAVRPEGSVSTLKIQRTERGDSAVYLCASSLYGGSTDTQYFGPGTRLTVL.

The V call is TRBV7-3, the J call TRBJ2-5; 12 bases fit TRBD2. CDR3 length equals 16 residues. Germline V gene sequence: CDR1 SGHTA, CDR2 FQGTGA. The trim removed 1 base at V and 2 bases at J, leaving 2 bases unmatched. The CDR3 DNA reads TGTGCCAGCAGCTTAATTACTAGCGGGGGGCAAGAGACCCAGTACTTC. Its translation is CASSLITSGGQETQYF.

The V and J genes are TRBV6-1 and TRBJ2-7; D possibly corresponds to TRBD1 (5 bases). This CDR3 is built from 13 residues. Germline CDR1 reads MNHNS; CDR2 reads SASEGT. V shed 6 bases and J shed 6 bases, with 15 bases lying between them. The CDR3 nucleotides are TGTGCCAGCAGCCCTAGACAGAGGAGCGAGCAGTACTTC. Translating gives CASSPRQRSEQYF.

This clone turned up a few times. The chain employs TRBV5-4 and TRBJ2-7, with a possible D match to TRBD2 (7 bases). CDR1 and CDR2 (germline): SGHNT, YYREEE (reference sequence). The CDR3 extends over 16 amino acids. V was shortened by 3 bases and J by 7 bases, with 23 bases between the two germline ends. CDR3 coding DNA: TGTGCCAGCAGCTCGCCCCTAACCGGGGGGCTTTCGGAGCAGTACTTC. Residues: CASSSPLTGGLSEQYF.

V is TRBV6-5 and J is TRBJ2-5, with 7 bases that match TRBD1. The closer fit of TRBJ2-7 to the DNA end suggests the J call may be wrong. Germline-derived CDR1 and CDR2 are MNHEY and SVGAGI. The CDR3 length is 15 residues. In DNA form, the CDR3 reads TGTGCCAGCAGTTACTCTTCTACAGGGGAGTACGAGCAGTACTTC. Translation: CASSYSSTGEYEQYF.

The chain links TRBV5-1 to TRBJ2-1, with D maybe TRBD1 (5 bases). The CDR3 is made up of 14 amino acids. Trimming stripped 1 base from V and 10 bases from J, with 15 bases between. The germline V gene encodes CDR1 SGHRS and CDR2 YFSETQ. The CDR3 region has the DNA TGCGCCAGCAGCTTGAATCCAGGGCTCGAGGAGCAGTTCTTC. Its translation: CASSLNPGLEEQFF.

The V call is TRBV7-9, the J call TRBJ2-1; 9 nucleotides match TRBD1. The CDR3 contains 18 residues. Losses at the gene ends were 5 bases for V and 0 bases for J; bases not matched to a gene: 11. In germline, CDR1 is SEHNR, CDR2 FQNEAQ (reference sequence). CDR3 in amino acids: CASSPGQGRRLSYNEQFF. In nucleotides, the CDR3 is TGTGCCAGCAGCCCGGGACAGGGAAGACGTCTCTCCTACAATGAGCAGTTCTTC.

The chain carries TRBV6-6 and TRBJ2-7; weak D call: TRBD2 (5 bases). Trimming stripped 4 bases from V and 3 bases from J, with 7 bases between. The germline CDR1 and CDR2 sequences are MNHNY and SVGAGI (reference sequence). This CDR3 has 12 residues. The CDR3 loop reads CASSSGIYEQYF. CDR3 nucleotides: TGTGCCAGCAGTTCCGGGATCTACGAGCAGTACTTC.

The V call is TRBV14, the J call TRBJ2-7, with D possibly TRBD1 on 6 matching bases. CDR3 length: 19 amino acids. V gave up 0 bases and J gave up 5 bases, with 26 bases separating them. Germline V lookup: CDR1 SGHDN, CDR2 FVKESK. The CDR3 DNA reads TGTGCCAGCAGCCAAGAAGGAGTGTCCCAGGGGCAGAAAGTCCACGAGCAGTACTTC. This translates into CASSQEGVSQGQKVHEQYF.

This clone was counted a single time. The V gene is TRBV4-1, the J gene TRBJ2-1, with 7 bases that match TRBD1. The CDR3 has 17 amino acids. V shed 0 bases and J 4 bases; nucleotides not matched to a gene: 9. The germline V gene encodes CDR1 MGHRA and CDR2 YSYEKL. The CDR3 is CASSQDRDRDYYNEQFF. The CDR3 DNA is TGCGCCAGCAGCCAAGATAGGGACAGAGACTATTACAATGAGCAGTTCTTC.

This chain uses TRBV19 with TRBJ2-2, with D perhaps TRBD1 (6 bases). V lost 6 bases and J 1 base, leaving 12 bases between the germline ends. The germline V gene has CDR1 LNHDA and CDR2 SQIVND (reference sequence). The length of the CDR3 is 15 residues. The CDR3: CASRERTVNTGELFF. CDR3 DNA: TGTGCCAGTAGGGAGAGGACAGTGAACACCGGGGAGCTGTTTTTT.